This record concerns one TCR beta chain sequence. Antigen: not known. Noted treatment: some 20 received Ad26.COV2.S at low or high dose, single or two shots; 5 received placebo; per-sample allocation not given. All samples were drawn on day 63, counting from the first vaccine or placebo injection. Ad26.COV2.S expressed prefusion-stabilized spike from the original Wuhan strain. The sample comes from a study of Ad26.COV2.S vaccination and SARS-CoV-2 variants. General study results and limits: The TCR-based breadth and depth measures might underestimate overall T cell responses. Spike-specific TCR breadth in vaccine recipients exceeded that seen in placebo recipients. Across vaccine and placebo recipients, the breadth of non-spike TCRs was similar.

The V and J ends lost 1 base and 7 bases respectively, with 10 bases between them. CDR1 WNHNN and CDR2 SYGVQD come from the germline V gene (reference sequence). The CDR3 consists of 13 residues. Clones were sequenced by immunoSEQ multiplex PCR, and TCRdb holds only the in-frame ones, with some missing. The table lists about 410,000 clones, 92% of them singletons. The material sequenced was peripheral blood, taken in a trial of Ad26.COV2.S vaccine versus placebo. This TCR came from a person between 18 and 60 years old who received the Ad26.COV2.S COVID-19 vaccine or a placebo. The chain has TRBV10-1 and TRBJ1-1, with no clear D. CDR3 in DNA: TGCGCCAGCAGTGAGTACAGATATAATGAAGCTTTCTTT. It translates to CASSEYRYNEAFF.